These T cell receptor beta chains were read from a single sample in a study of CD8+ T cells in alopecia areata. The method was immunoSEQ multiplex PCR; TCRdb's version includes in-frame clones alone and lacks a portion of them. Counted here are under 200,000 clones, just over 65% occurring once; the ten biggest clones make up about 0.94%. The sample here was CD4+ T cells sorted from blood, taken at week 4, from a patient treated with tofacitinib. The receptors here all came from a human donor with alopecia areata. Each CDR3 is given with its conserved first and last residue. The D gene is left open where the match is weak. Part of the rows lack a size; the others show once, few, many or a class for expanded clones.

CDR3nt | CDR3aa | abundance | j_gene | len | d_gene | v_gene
TGTGCCTGGACAAGTTGGAGTGCCGGGGAGCTGTTTTTT | CAWTSWSAGELFF | . | TRBJ2-2 | 13 | . | TRBV30
TGTGCCAGCAGCTACGGACCCGAAAAACTGTTTTTT | CASSYGPEKLFF | . | TRBJ1-4 | 12 | . | TRBV7-9
TGTGCCTGGGGTAGGGGAAGCAATCAGCCCCAGCATTTT | CAWGRGSNQPQHF | . | TRBJ1-5 | 13 | . | TRBV30
TGTGCCAGCAGTTCAACAGGAAACTATGGCTACACCTTC | CASSSTGNYGYTF | few | TRBJ1-2 | 13 | . | TRBV27
TGTGCCAGCAGCTTGATGGTCCGTAGCGGCGACTCCTACGAGCAGTACTTC | CASSLMVRSGDSYEQYF | . | TRBJ2-7 | 17 | . | TRBV5-4
TGTGCCTGGAGTGTATTCGGGGCCTATAGCAATCAGCCCCAGCATTTT | CAWSVFGAYSNQPQHF | . | TRBJ1-5 | 16 | . | TRBV30
TGCGCCAGCAGCTTCGGGCCCCAAGAGACCCAGTACTTC | CASSFGPQETQYF | few | TRBJ2-5 | 13 | . | TRBV5-1
TGTGCCAGCAGCTACGGGGGCCAAGAGACCCAGTACTTC | CASSYGGQETQYF | . | TRBJ2-5 | 13 | . | TRBV11-1
TGTGCCAGCACCGACCCAGGGTATGGCTACACCTTC | CASTDPGYGYTF | . | TRBJ1-2 | 12 | . | TRBV2
TGTGCCAGCAGTGTAACTAGCGGGCTCGGGGATACGCAGTATTTT | CASSVTSGLGDTQYF | . | TRBJ2-3 | 15 | TRBD2 | TRBV9
TGTGCCTGGAGCCCCCGGCAGCAAGAGACCCAGTACTTC | CAWSPRQQETQYF | few | TRBJ2-5 | 13 | . | TRBV30
TGCGCCAGCAGCCCGAACTGGGGGCCGGGGGAGACCCAGTACTTC | CASSPNWGPGETQYF | . | TRBJ2-5 | 15 | . | TRBV5-1
TGCAGCGTTTCCCACTCGGGGACTGAAGCTTTCTTT | CSVSHSGTEAFF | few | TRBJ1-1 | 12 | . | TRBV29-1
TGCAGCGTTGAGCAGGATATGAACTATGGCTACACCTTC | CSVEQDMNYGYTF | . | TRBJ1-2 | 13 | . | TRBV29-1
TGTGCCAGCAGCTTAGACAGCCCGTCCTACAATGAGCAGTTCTTC | CASSLDSPSYNEQFF | . | TRBJ2-1 | 15 | . | TRBV7-2
TGCGCCAGCAGCCAAGGGGGGGCGGACTACAATGAGCAGTTCTTC | CASSQGGADYNEQFF | . | TRBJ2-1 | 15 | . | TRBV4-3
TGTGCCAGCAGCTTATATGGGGGTCAATCCTCCTACGAGCAGTACTTC | CASSLYGGQSSYEQYF | . | TRBJ2-7 | 16 | . | TRBV13
TGCAGCGTTTACAGCCCCGGGAATGAGCAGTTCTTC | CSVYSPGNEQFF | . | TRBJ2-1 | 12 | . | TRBV29-1
TGTGCCAGCAGCCCCCAGGGGGGCAATGAGCAGTTCTTC | CASSPQGGNEQFF | . | TRBJ2-1 | 13 | . | TRBV2
TGTGCCAGCAGCTTAGTGGCCAAAAAGGAGGAGACCCAGTACTTC | CASSLVAKKEETQYF | . | TRBJ2-5 | 15 | . | TRBV7-2
TGTGCCAGCAGCGTAGACAAGAACACTGAAGCTTTCTTT | CASSVDKNTEAFF | . | TRBJ1-1 | 13 | . | TRBV7-3
TGTGCCAGCAGCTCCGGCGGGTTCTACGAGCAGTACTTC | CASSSGGFYEQYF | . | TRBJ2-7 | 13 | . | TRBV9
TGCAGCGTTTTCGACAGGGGTCAGCCCCAGCATTTT | CSVFDRGQPQHF | . | TRBJ1-5 | 12 | TRBD1 | TRBV29-1
TGCAGCGTTAAGAGGGACTTCAATCAGCCCCAGCATTTT | CSVKRDFNQPQHF | . | TRBJ1-5 | 13 | . | TRBV29-1
TGTGCCGCACACGGGACAGGTGCCTACGAGCAGTACTTC | CAAHGTGAYEQYF | . | TRBJ2-7 | 13 | TRBD1 | TRBV6-5
TGTGCCAGCAGCCCAGTTTGGGGGGGCCCCTACGAGCAGTACTTC | CASSPVWGGPYEQYF | . | TRBJ2-7 | 15 | . | TRBV7-2
TGCACCAGCAGCCAAAGCCCCGTATTCGCGGAGCAGCCCCAGCATTTT | CTSSQSPVFAEQPQHF | . | TRBJ1-5 | 16 | . | TRBV1
TGCAGCGTTTATACTGGAGGCAATGAGCAGTTCTTC | CSVYTGGNEQFF | . | TRBJ2-1 | 12 | . | TRBV29-1
TGTGCCAGCAGCCAAGAAGGTCCGGGACCACCCTACAATGAGCAGTTCTTC | CASSQEGPGPPYNEQFF | . | TRBJ2-1 | 17 | . | TRBV4-2
TGTGCCATCAGCCCTTTTGCAGATACGCAGTATTTT | CAISPFADTQYF | . | TRBJ2-3 | 12 | . | TRBV10-3
TGCAGCGGTGGAGACGGGGTTCTTATGCAGACCCAGTACTTC | CSGGDGVLMQTQYF | . | TRBJ2-5 | 14 | . | TRBV29-1
TGTGCCAGCAGCGTAGAATGGGACAGGAACTATGGCTACACCTTC | CASSVEWDRNYGYTF | . | TRBJ1-2 | 15 | TRBD1 | TRBV9
TGTGCCAGCTCACGGGACAGGGATTGGAACACTGAAGCTTTCTTT | CASSRDRDWNTEAFF | . | TRBJ1-1 | 15 | TRBD1 | TRBV18
TGCGCCAGCAGCTTGGTTCGACTAGCGGGGATCCATGAGCAGTTCTTC | CASSLVRLAGIHEQFF | . | TRBJ2-1 | 16 | TRBD2 | TRBV5-1
TGTGCCAGCAGTGAAGTGGGGCCTTATCCAGCCCAGCATTTT | CASSEVGPYPAQHF | . | TRBJ1-5 | 14 | . | TRBV2
TGCGCCAGCAGCTTGGACAGCATGAACACTGAAGCTTTCTTT | CASSLDSMNTEAFF | . | TRBJ1-1 | 14 | . | TRBV5-1
TGTGCCACCAGCAGTGTTTCGTTTGAGGGGGATGAAAAACTGTTTTTT | CATSSVSFEGDEKLFF | . | TRBJ1-4 | 16 | . | TRBV15
TGTGCCAGCAGCTTAACGGGGGGAATCCAGCAGTTCTTC | CASSLTGGIQQFF | . | TRBJ2-1 | 13 | TRBD2 | TRBV7-2
TGTGCCAGCAGTGTAGTACAACTCACAGGGTCTGGGGCCAACGTCCTGACTTTC | CASSVVQLTGSGANVLTF | few | TRBJ2-6 | 18 | . | TRBV6-1
TGTGCCTGGAGTGCAAATGGGTGGGAGACCCAGTACTTC | CAWSANGWETQYF | . | TRBJ2-5 | 13 | . | TRBV30